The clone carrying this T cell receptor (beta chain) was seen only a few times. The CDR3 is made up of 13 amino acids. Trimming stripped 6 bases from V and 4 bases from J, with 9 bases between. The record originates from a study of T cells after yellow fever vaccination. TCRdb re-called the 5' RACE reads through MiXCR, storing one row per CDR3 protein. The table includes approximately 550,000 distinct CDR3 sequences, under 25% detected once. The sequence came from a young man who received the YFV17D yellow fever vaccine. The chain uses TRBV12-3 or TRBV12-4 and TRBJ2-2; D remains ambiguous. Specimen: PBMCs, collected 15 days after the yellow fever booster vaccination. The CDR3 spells CASRMESTGELFF. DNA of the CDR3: TGTGCCAGCAGGATGGAGAGCACCGGGGAGCTGTTTTTT.